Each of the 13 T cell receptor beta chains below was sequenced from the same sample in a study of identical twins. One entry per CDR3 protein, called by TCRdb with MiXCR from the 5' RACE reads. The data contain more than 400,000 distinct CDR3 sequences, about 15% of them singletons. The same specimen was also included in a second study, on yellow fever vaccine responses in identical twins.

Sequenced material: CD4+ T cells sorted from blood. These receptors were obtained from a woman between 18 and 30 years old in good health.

In DNA form, the CDR3 reads TGCGCCAGCAGTCCTACATTACGCGGCCCTTCCTACAATGAGCAGTTCTTC. Protein product: CASSPTLRGPSYNEQFF. V is TRBV4-1 and J is TRBJ2-1; D not resolved. CDR1 is MGHRA and CDR2 is YSYEKL in the germline V gene. The CDR3 totals 17 residues. The V end was cut by 6 bases, the J end by 1 base, with 19 bases between.

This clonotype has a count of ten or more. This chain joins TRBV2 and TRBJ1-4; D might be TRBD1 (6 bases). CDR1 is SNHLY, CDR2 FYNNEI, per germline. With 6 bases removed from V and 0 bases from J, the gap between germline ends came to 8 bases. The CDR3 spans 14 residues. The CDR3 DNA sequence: TGTGCCAGCAGCCGGACAGCAACTAATGAAAAACTGTTTTTT. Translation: CASSRTATNEKLFF. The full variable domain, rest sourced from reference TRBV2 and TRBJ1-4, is EPEVTQTPSHQVTQMGQEVILRCVPISNHLYFYWYRQILGQKVEFLVSFYNNEISEKSEIFDDQFSVERPDGSNFTLKIRSTKLEDSAMYFCASSRTATNEKLFFGSGTQLSVL.

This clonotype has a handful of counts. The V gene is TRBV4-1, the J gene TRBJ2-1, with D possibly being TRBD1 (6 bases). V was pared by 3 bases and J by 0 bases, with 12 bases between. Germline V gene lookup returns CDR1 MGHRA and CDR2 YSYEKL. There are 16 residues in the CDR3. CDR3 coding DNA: TGCGCCAGCAGCCATACCACAGGGAGCTCCTACAATGAGCAGTTCTTC. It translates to CASSHTTGSSYNEQFF.

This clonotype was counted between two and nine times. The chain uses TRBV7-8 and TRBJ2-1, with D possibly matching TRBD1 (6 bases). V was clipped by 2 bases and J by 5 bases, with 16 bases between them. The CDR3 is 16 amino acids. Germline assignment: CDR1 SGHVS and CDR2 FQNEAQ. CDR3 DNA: TGTGCCAGCAGCTTAACACTCGGGACACCGAACAATGAGCAGTTCTTC. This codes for CASSLTLGTPNNEQFF.

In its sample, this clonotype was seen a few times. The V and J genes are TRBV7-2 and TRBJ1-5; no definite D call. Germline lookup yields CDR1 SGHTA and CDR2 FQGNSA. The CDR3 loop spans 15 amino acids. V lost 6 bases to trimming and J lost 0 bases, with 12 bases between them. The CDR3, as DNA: TGTGCCAGCAGGTCGACCGGAAATAGCAATCAGCCCCAGCATTTT. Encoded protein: CASRSTGNSNQPQHF.

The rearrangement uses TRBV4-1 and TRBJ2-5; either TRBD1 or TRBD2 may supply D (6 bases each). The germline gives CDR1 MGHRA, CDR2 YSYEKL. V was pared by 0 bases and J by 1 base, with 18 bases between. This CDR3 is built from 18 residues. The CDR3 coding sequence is TGCGCCAGCAGCCAAGAGAGGTTAGGGGGGTCGGGCCAAGAGACCCAGTACTTC. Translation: CASSQERLGGSGQETQYF.

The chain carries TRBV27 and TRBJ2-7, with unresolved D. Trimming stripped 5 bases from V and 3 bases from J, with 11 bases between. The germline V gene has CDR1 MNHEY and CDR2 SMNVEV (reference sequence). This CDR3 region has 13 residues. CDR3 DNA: TGTGCCAGCAGTCCCGGACCCTACTACGAGCAGTACGTC. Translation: CASSPGPYYEQYV.

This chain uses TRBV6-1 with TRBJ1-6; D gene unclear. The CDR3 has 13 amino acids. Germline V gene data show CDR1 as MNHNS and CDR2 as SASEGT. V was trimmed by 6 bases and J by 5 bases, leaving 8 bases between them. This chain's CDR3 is CASSPRHNSPLHF. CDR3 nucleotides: TGTGCCAGCAGCCCGCGGCATAATTCACCCCTCCACTTT.

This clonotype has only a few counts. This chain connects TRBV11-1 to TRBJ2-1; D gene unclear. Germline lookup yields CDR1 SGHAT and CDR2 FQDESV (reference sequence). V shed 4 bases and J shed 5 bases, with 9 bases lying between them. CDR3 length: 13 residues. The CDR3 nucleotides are TGTGCCAGCAGCTCCCCTACGGACAATGAGCAGTTCTTC. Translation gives CASSSPTDNEQFF. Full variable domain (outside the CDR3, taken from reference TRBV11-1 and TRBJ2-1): EAEVAQSPRYKITEKSQAVAFWCDPISGHATLYWYRQILGQGPELLVQFQDESVVDDSQLPKDRFSAERLKGVDSTLKIQPAELGDSAMYLCASSSPTDNEQFFGPGTRLTVL.

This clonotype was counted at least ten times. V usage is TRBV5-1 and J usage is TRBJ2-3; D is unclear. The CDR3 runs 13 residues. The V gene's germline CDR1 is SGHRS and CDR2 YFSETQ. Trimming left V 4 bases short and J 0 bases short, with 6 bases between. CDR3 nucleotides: TGCGCCAGCAGCCCAACTAGCACAGATACGCAGTATTTT. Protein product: CASSPTSTDTQYF.

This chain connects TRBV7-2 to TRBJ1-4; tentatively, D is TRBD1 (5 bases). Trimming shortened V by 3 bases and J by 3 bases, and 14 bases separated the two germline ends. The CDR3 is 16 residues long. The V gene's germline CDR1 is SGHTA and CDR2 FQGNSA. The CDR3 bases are TGTGCCAGCAGCTTTCTATCAGGGTTGGCTAATGAAAAACTGTTTTTT. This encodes CASSFLSGLANEKLFF.

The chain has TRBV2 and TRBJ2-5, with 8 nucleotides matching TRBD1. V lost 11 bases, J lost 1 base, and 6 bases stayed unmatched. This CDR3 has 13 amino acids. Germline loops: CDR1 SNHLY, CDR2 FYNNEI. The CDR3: CALAGTGQETQYF. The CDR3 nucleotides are TGTGCCTTAGCTGGGACAGGCCAAGAGACCCAGTACTTC.

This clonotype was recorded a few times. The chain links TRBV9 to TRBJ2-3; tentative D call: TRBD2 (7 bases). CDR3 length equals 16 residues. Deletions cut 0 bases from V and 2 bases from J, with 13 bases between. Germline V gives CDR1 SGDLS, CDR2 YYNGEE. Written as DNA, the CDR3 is TGTGCCAGCAGCGTAGCCGGCGGGGGCCACACAGATACGCAGTATTTT. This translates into CASSVAGGGHTDTQYF.